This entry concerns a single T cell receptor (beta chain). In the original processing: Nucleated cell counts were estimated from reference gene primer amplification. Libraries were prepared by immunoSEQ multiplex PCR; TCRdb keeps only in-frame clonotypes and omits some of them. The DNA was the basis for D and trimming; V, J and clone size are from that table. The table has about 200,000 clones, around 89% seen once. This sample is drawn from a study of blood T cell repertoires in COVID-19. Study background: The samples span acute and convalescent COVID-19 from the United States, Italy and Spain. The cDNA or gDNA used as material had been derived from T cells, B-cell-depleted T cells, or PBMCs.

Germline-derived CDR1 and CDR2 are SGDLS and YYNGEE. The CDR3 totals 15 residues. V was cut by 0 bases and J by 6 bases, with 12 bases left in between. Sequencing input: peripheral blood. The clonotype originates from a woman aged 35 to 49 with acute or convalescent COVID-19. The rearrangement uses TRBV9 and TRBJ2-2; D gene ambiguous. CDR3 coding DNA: TGTGCCAGCAGCGTAGGATCTCTGGGCTCCGGGGAGCTGTTTTTT. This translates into CASSVGSLGSGELFF.